The TCR beta chain under discussion was sequenced for a study of metastatic and nonmetastatic thyroid tumors. The wider study: The study looked at repertoires side by side in blood and in tumor or nodule tissue from malignant and benign thyroid patients. Whole-study results and caveats: Benign nodules reportedly had significantly lower TCR beta diversity than malignant thyroid tumors in blood and tumor.

TCRdb reprocessed the PCR reads via MiXCR. The sample holds around 42,000 clones, more than 9.5% seen once. Ahead of thyroid surgery, no patient had received treatment of any kind. Germline values: CDR1 MNHNS, CDR2 SASEGT. V was pared by 5 bases and J by 0 bases, with 9 bases of the junction left unmatched. The CDR3 is 16 residues long. In its sample, this clone was seen many times. What it binds is not known. Input material: blood. The sequence was obtained from a female donor with papillary thyroid cancer or a benign thyroid nodule (not recorded which). Some clones in this sample may be carry-over from other donors' samples. The chain employs TRBV6-1 and TRBJ2-7, with TRBD2 matching over 8 bases. The CDR3 reads CASSSGGPPGSYEQYF. For the CDR3, the DNA is TGTGCCAGCAGTTCGGGGGGGCCACCGGGCTCCTACGAGCAGTACTTC.